The T cell receptor beta chain described here comes from a study of cytomegalovirus exposure and HLA in healthy donors. Study details: Earlier findings included roughly 120 million unique TCR beta sequences obtained from roughly 200 million T cells.

Turning to this clone: Its specificity is unknown.

The CDR3 totals 15 residues. CDR1 MNHEY and CDR2 SMNVEV come from the germline V gene (reference sequence). Trimming shortened V by 3 bases and J by 3 bases, and 11 bases separated the two germline ends. Study observations and caveats: Later, an analysis showed that TCR beta chains associated with HLA were more clonally expanded than others that were equally common. CMV serostatus was the sole immune exposure data available. Later work found most CMV-associated TCR beta chains apparently HLA-restricted.

Primers: 60 Vbeta forward and 13 Jbeta reverse. Sequenced by immunoSEQ multiplex PCR; TCRdb stores in-frame clones only, minus some. The table records about 160,000 clones, approximately 88% of them present only once. The TCR sequence derives from a woman between 18 and 29 years old in good health and CMV-seronegative. The source material was PBMCs. This chain links TRBV27 with TRBJ2-2; D call uncertain. This CDR3 reads CASSLNVQYTGELFF. CDR3 in DNA: TGTGCCAGCAGTTTGAATGTACAGTACACCGGGGAGCTGTTTTTT.